These 26 T cell receptor beta chains were all obtained from the same sample, sequenced in a study of PD-L1 blockade in urothelial cancer. The method was immunoSEQ multiplex PCR; TCRdb's version includes in-frame clones alone and lacks a portion of them. The repertoire holds 80,000 to 130,000 clones, 91% seen once, with almost 0.95% in the top ten. Sequenced here: PBMCs, sampled around atezolizumab (anti-PD-L1) treatment. Every receptor here comes from a woman older than 75 with urothelial cancer.

CDR3 DNA sequence: TGTGCCAGCAGCCGCTCAGGACAGGGCACTACTGAAGCTTTCTTT. Protein: CASSRSGQGTTEAFF. The rearrangement links TRBV14 to TRBJ1-1, with 8 positions matching TRBD1. V trimming: 4 bases; J trimming: 5 bases; junction bases outside the gene matches: 9. Germline CDR1 is SGHDN and CDR2 is FVKESK. This CDR3 is 15 amino acids long.

This sequence joins TRBV6-6 and TRBJ2-1; 9 bases match TRBD2. The CDR3 runs 16 residues. Germline CDR1 is MNHNY and CDR2 is SVGAGI (reference sequence). J lost 5 bases, V lost 3 bases, and 8 bases had no gene match. This CDR3 reads CASSYIGLAGNNEQFF. CDR3 DNA: TGTGCCAGCAGTTATATCGGCCTAGCGGGAAACAATGAGCAGTTCTTC.

This chain connects TRBV30 to TRBJ2-2; D perhaps matches TRBD2 (6 bases). V was trimmed by 2 bases and J by 4 bases, leaving 17 bases between them. The CDR3 runs to 16 residues. Germline V gives CDR1 GTSNPN, CDR2 SVGIG (reference sequence). Here the CDR3 reads CAWSPAGSWGTGELFF. In nucleotides, the CDR3 is TGTGCCTGGAGTCCCGCGGGATCATGGGGCACCGGGGAGCTGTTTTTT.

V usage is TRBV9 and J usage is TRBJ1-5; 7 bases are a match to TRBD1. Germline V gene sequence: CDR1 SGDLS, CDR2 YYNGEE. The CDR3 loop spans 15 amino acids. With V trimmed by 4 bases and J by 2 bases, 6 bases remained unmatched. The CDR3 loop reads CASSQTGSGNQPQHF. Written as DNA, the CDR3 is TGTGCCAGCAGCCAGACAGGGTCGGGCAATCAGCCCCAGCATTTT. The full variable domain, rest sourced from reference TRBV9 and TRBJ1-5, is DSGVTQTPKHLITATGQRVTLRCSPRSGDLSVYWYQQSLDQGLQFLIQYYNGEERAKGNILERFSAQQFPDLHSELNLSSLELGDSALYFCASSQTGSGNQPQHFGDGTRLSIL.

The chain uses TRBV5-1 and TRBJ1-3; 8 nucleotides line up with TRBD1. The CDR3 has 15 residues. The ends lost 4 bases at V and 0 bases at J; junction bases unmatched: 3. Per the germline V gene, CDR1 is SGHRS and CDR2 is YFSETQ. The CDR3 bases are TGCGCCAGCAGCGATCAGGGGGCCTCTGGAAACACCATATATTTT. Amino acids: CASSDQGASGNTIYF.

The chain has TRBV27 and TRBJ1-5; D may be TRBD1 (5 bases). The CDR3 length is 15 residues. Germline V gene lookup returns CDR1 MNHEY and CDR2 SMNVEV (reference sequence). Trimming took off 5 bases at V and 1 base at J, with 12 bases between the two ends. In DNA, the CDR3 is TGTGCCAGCAGTCGGACATTAGCAAGCAATCAGCCCCAGCATTTT. Its protein product is CASSRTLASNQPQHF.

This sequence joins TRBV7-6 and TRBJ1-5; D gene uncertain. Germline V gene lookup returns CDR1 SGHVS and CDR2 FNYEAQ. The length of the CDR3 is 13 residues. Trimming left V 3 bases short and J 4 bases short, with 7 bases between. CDR3 coding DNA: TGTGCCAGCAGCTTCAGCGATAATCAGCCCCAGCATTTT. Translating it yields CASSFSDNQPQHF.

The chain employs TRBV28 and TRBJ1-1; weak D call: TRBD1 (5 bases). V was cut by 5 bases and J by 2 bases, with 12 bases left in between. Germline CDR1 and CDR2: MDHEN and SYDVKM. The CDR3 is made up of 14 amino acids. The CDR3 nucleotides read TGTGCCAGCAGTCCCCCGGGACTAAACACTGAAGCTTTCTTT. It yields the protein CASSPPGLNTEAFF.

J is TRBJ2-2 and V is TRBV12-5; 7 nucleotides align to TRBD2. This CDR3 region has 16 residues. V lost 6 bases, J lost 0 bases, and 7 bases stayed unmatched. The germline CDR1 and CDR2 sequences are LGHNT and FRNRAP. The CDR3 DNA is TGTGCTAGTGGCCGGGGGGTGGGGACGAACACCGGGGAGCTGTTTTTT. Protein product: CASGRGVGTNTGELFF.

The gene calls are TRBV7-6 and TRBJ2-1; the match to TRBD2 covers 11 bases. J gave up 9 bases and V 5 bases, and 12 bases lay outside the gene matches. CDR1 is SGHVS, CDR2 FNYEAQ, per germline. This CDR3 spans 16 amino acids. CDR3 protein: CASSPVPGLAGFEQFF. Here the CDR3 DNA reads TGTGCCAGCAGCCCAGTCCCCGGACTAGCGGGTTTTGAGCAGTTCTTC.

The chain combines TRBV5-1 with TRBJ2-7; D possibly corresponds to TRBD2 (5 bases). The V end was cut by 5 bases, the J end by 0 bases, with 12 bases between. The CDR3 runs 14 residues. Germline V lookup: CDR1 SGHRS, CDR2 YFSETQ. CDR3 loop: CASSAERSSYEQYF. The CDR3 DNA is TGCGCCAGCAGTGCCGAGCGGAGCTCCTACGAGCAGTACTTC.

The chain joins TRBV7-8 to TRBJ1-3; the D is unclear. This CDR3 is 14 amino acids long. Between the trimmed V and J ends, which lost 1 base and 1 base, there was a span of 5 bases. CDR1 is SGHVS and CDR2 is FQNEAQ in the germline V gene. In DNA, the CDR3 is TGTGCCAGCAGCTTAGGTCCGTCTGGAAACACCATATATTTT. Protein product: CASSLGPSGNTIYF.

The V gene is TRBV29-1, the J gene TRBJ2-3, with 10 nucleotides matching TRBD2. CDR1 and CDR2 (germline): SQVTM, ANQGSEA. This CDR3 has 16 amino acids. V dropped 7 bases and J dropped 2; count of bases not matched to a gene: 12. CDR3 protein: CSGSGLALGPTDTQYF. CDR3 DNA sequence: TGCAGCGGGTCGGGACTAGCGCTAGGTCCCACAGATACGCAGTATTTT.

This clone was seen a few times. The chain carries TRBV7-3 and TRBJ2-1; TRBD2 is a possible D gene (5 bases). V was pared by 2 bases and J by 4 bases, with 15 bases between. Looked up from germline, CDR1 is SGHTA and CDR2 is FQGTGA. This CDR3 has 16 amino acids. The CDR3 here is CASSLFGADRYNEQFF. CDR3 sequence (DNA): TGTGCCAGCAGCTTATTTGGAGCGGACCGATACAATGAGCAGTTCTTC.

The V and J genes are TRBV6-5 and TRBJ1-2, with 10 bases identical to TRBD1. This CDR3 has 15 residues. CDR1 is MNHEY and CDR2 is SVGAGI in the germline V gene. V dropped 6 bases and J dropped 2; count of bases not matched to a gene: 6. The DNA of the CDR3 is TGTGCCAGCAGATCCGGGACAGGGGTCAACTATGGCTACACCTTC. Translated: CASRSGTGVNYGYTF.

CDR3 nucleotides: TGCGCCAGCAGCTCTAGGACTGCATACGAGCAGTACTTC. Protein product: CASSSRTAYEQYF. This chain links TRBV5-1 with TRBJ2-7; tentatively, D is TRBD2 (5 bases). The germline gives CDR1 SGHRS, CDR2 YFSETQ. Trimming left V 3 bases short and J 4 bases short, with 11 bases between. The CDR3 loop spans 13 amino acids.

In nucleotides, the CDR3 is TGTGCCAGCGGGACGGGAGGGCAGTACTTC. Its translation: CASGTGGQYF. The chain recombines TRBV27 with TRBJ2-7; TRBD2 matches at 7 bases. The CDR3 has 10 amino acids. CDR1 MNHEY and CDR2 SMNVEV come from the germline V gene (reference sequence). The V gene end was trimmed by 8 bases and the J gene end by 9 bases; junction bases not matched to a gene: 4.

This clone has only one observation. The chain is built from TRBV6-1 and TRBJ1-1; 12 nucleotides match TRBD1. Unmatched junction bases numbered 6, after V lost 4 bases and J lost 0 bases. The CDR3 covers 17 residues. CDR1 and CDR2 (germline): MNHNS, SASEGT. CDR3 coding DNA: TGTGCCAGCAGTGGTTCCGGGACAGGGGGCCTGAACACTGAAGCTTTCTTT. Amino acids: CASSGSGTGGLNTEAFF.

This chain links TRBV5-1 with TRBJ2-5; 8 nucleotides line up with TRBD2. The CDR3 consists of 14 residues. The junction had 10 bases not matched to a gene; V was cut back by 7 bases and J by 5 bases. CDR1 and CDR2 (germline): SGHRS, YFSETQ. For the CDR3, the DNA is TGCGCCAGCTCGACTAGCGATCCTACGGAGACCCAGTACTTC. This sequence encodes CASSTSDPTETQYF.

The chain uses TRBV27 and TRBJ2-6; D is unresolved. In germline, CDR1 is MNHEY, CDR2 SMNVEV (reference sequence). This CDR3 is built from 17 residues. Trimming stripped 4 bases from V and 4 bases from J, with 17 bases between. DNA for the CDR3: TGTGCCAGCAGTTACCCATCCGGCTCAGGAGGGGCCAACGTCCTGACTTTC. This encodes CASSYPSGSGGANVLTF.

Only one count was recorded for this clone. V is TRBV28 and J is TRBJ2-7; 9 nucleotides line up with TRBD1. Germline values: CDR1 MDHEN, CDR2 SYDVKM. The junction had 7 bases not matched to a gene; V was cut back by 4 bases and J by 6 bases. CDR3 length: 14 amino acids. The CDR3 DNA sequence: TGTGCCAGCAGTTCGACAGGGGGTGGGCTCGAGCAGTACTTC. It translates to CASSSTGGGLEQYF.

The chain employs TRBV5-4 and TRBJ1-2; D perhaps matches TRBD1 (5 bases). The CDR3 spans 15 residues. The germline CDR1 and CDR2 sequences are SGHNT and YYREEE (reference sequence). Trimming shortened V by 3 bases and J by 3 bases, and 15 bases separated the two germline ends. CDR3 sequence (DNA): TGTGCCAGCAGCTCCCGTGCAGGGTTTGACTATGGCTACACCTTC. Translating it yields CASSSRAGFDYGYTF.

The chain recombines TRBV14 with TRBJ1-2, with D hard to call. The CDR3 totals 16 residues. V lost 1 base and J 4 bases, leaving 16 bases between the germline ends. From germline, CDR1 is SGHDN and CDR2 FVKESK. DNA for the CDR3: TGTGCCAGCAGCCAAGGCGCGGTGGCGTGGAGCTATGGCTACACCTTC. Translation: CASSQGAVAWSYGYTF.

The chain uses TRBV2 and TRBJ1-5; D remains ambiguous. The V and J ends lost 7 bases and 0 bases respectively, with 7 bases between them. Germline V lookup: CDR1 SNHLY, CDR2 FYNNEI. The CDR3 length is 13 residues. The DNA for the CDR3 is TGTGCCAGCAACGAGAATAGCAATCAGCCCCAGCATTTT. Its translation: CASNENSNQPQHF.

The rearrangement joins TRBV12-5 to TRBJ2-1, with unresolved D. Between the trimmed V and J ends, which lost 5 bases and 0 bases, there was a span of 8 bases. The CDR3 contains 14 residues. Germline V gene lookup returns CDR1 LGHNT and CDR2 FRNRAP. In DNA form, the CDR3 reads TGTGCTAGTGGTCAAGACACCTCCTACAATGAGCAGTTCTTC. Translated, it gives CASGQDTSYNEQFF.

The chain recombines TRBV19 with TRBJ2-1, with 7 bases identical to TRBD1. The CDR3 contains 14 residues. J lost 6 bases, V lost 6 bases, and 8 bases had no gene match. The germline V gene has CDR1 LNHDA and CDR2 SQIVND (reference sequence). CDR3 in amino acids: CASREKGAGNEQFF. The CDR3, as DNA: TGTGCCAGTAGAGAGAAGGGGGCGGGCAATGAGCAGTTCTTC.